This entry lists 12 T cell receptor beta chains sequenced from one sample in a study of shared clonotypes between healthy human individuals. Here immunoSEQ multiplex PCR was the method, and the copy in TCRdb shows in-frame clones only, minus some. The sample lists just under 350,000 clones, around 79% occurring once. The sample was memory CD4+ T cells sorted from blood. Subset reported: CD45RA-negative fraction. These TCRs come from a man aged 30-40 years in good health.

This chain joins TRBV7-9 and TRBJ2-1, with D perhaps TRBD1 (5 bases). The ends were cut back, 5 bases at V and 11 bases at J, with 10 bases in the middle. This CDR3 has 11 amino acids. Germline-derived CDR1 and CDR2 are SEHNR and FQNEAQ (reference sequence). This CDR3 reads CASSPRQKQFF. DNA for the CDR3: TGTGCCAGCAGCCCGCGACAGAAGCAGTTCTTC.

The J gene is TRBJ2-7, the V gene TRBV25-1; a weak D match, TRBD1 (5 bases). The CDR3 covers 15 residues. The V and J ends lost 2 bases and 2 bases respectively, with 13 bases between them. Germline V gene lookup returns CDR1 MGHDK and CDR2 SYGVNS. CDR3 residues: CASSETTGPTYEQYF. The CDR3 region has the DNA TGTGCCAGCAGTGAAACAACAGGACCGACCTACGAGCAGTACTTC.

The chain has TRBV10-3 and TRBJ1-2; a possible D gene is TRBD1 (5 bases). Trimming removed 2 bases at V and 1 base at J, with 8 bases between. CDR1 ENHRY and CDR2 SYGVKD come from the germline V gene. This CDR3 region has 14 residues. CDR3: CAISEGQVNYGYTF. The CDR3, as DNA: TGTGCCATCAGTGAGGGACAAGTTAACTATGGCTACACCTTC.

V and J are TRBV2 and TRBJ2-7; 11 bases map to TRBD2. V trimming: 8 bases; J trimming: 3 bases; junction bases outside the gene matches: 6. This CDR3 spans 14 amino acids. Looked up from germline, CDR1 is SNHLY and CDR2 is FYNNEI. The CDR3 sequence: CASERTSGSYEQYF. The DNA of the CDR3 is TGTGCCAGCGAGCGTACTAGCGGGAGCTACGAGCAGTACTTC.

This sequence joins TRBV18 and TRBJ1-1; no clear D gene. Germline CDR1 and CDR2: KGHSH and LQKENI. This CDR3 comprises 15 residues. V was clipped by 10 bases and J by 0 bases, with 18 bases between them. The CDR3 bases are TGTGCCACCACCCGGGTTGGCACTTTGAACACTGAAGCTTTCTTT. Translated: CATTRVGTLNTEAFF.

V gene TRBV18 combines with J gene TRBJ2-4; 7 nucleotides agree with TRBD2. This CDR3 region has 15 residues. CDR1 is KGHSH, CDR2 LQKENI, per germline. V shed 6 bases, J shed 2 bases, and the junction held 7 bases outside the gene matches. CDR3 in DNA: TGTGCCAGCTCTCGGGGGGAGGCTCCCAAAAACATTCAGTACTTC. This encodes CASSRGEAPKNIQYF. The full variable domain, rest sourced from reference TRBV18 and TRBJ2-4, is NAGVMQNPRHLVRRRGQEARLRCSPMKGHSHVYWYRQLPEEGLKFMVYLQKENIIDESGMPKERFSAEFPKEGPSILRIQQVVRGDSAAYFCASSRGEAPKNIQYFGAGTRLSVL.

V gene TRBV2 combines with J gene TRBJ1-1; a weak D match, TRBD1 (6 bases). Germline loops: CDR1 SNHLY, CDR2 FYNNEI. The CDR3 extends over 12 amino acids. V was pared by 8 bases and J by 7 bases, with 14 bases between. The CDR3 DNA follows: TGTGCCAGCGGTGGCAGGGGTATTGAAGCTTTCTTT. Translating gives CASGGRGIEAFF. The whole variable domain, remainder taken from reference TRBV2 and TRBJ1-1, is EPEVTQTPSHQVTQMGQEVILRCVPISNHLYFYWYRQILGQKVEFLVSFYNNEISEKSEIFDDQFSVERPDGSNFTLKIRSTKLEDSAMYFCASGGRGIEAFFGQGTRLTVV.

The J gene is TRBJ2-7, the V gene TRBV27; TRBD2 aligns across 9 bases. Germline assignment: CDR1 MNHEY and CDR2 SMNVEV (reference sequence). The CDR3 contains 16 residues. J was trimmed by 2 bases and V by 4 bases; bases with no gene match: 9. The CDR3: CASSSISSGSAYEQYF. CDR3 bases: TGTGCCAGCAGTTCTATAAGTAGCGGGAGTGCCTACGAGCAGTACTTC.

The chain is built from TRBV6-1 and TRBJ2-7; 7 bases match TRBD2. Germline loops: CDR1 MNHNS, CDR2 SASEGT. V was pared by 4 bases and J by 7 bases, with 16 bases of the junction left unmatched. This CDR3 comprises 16 residues. The CDR3, as DNA: TGTGCCAGCAGTGGAGGGAGGGCAGGTGGGGTAGGAGAGCAGTACTTC. This encodes CASSGGRAGGVGEQYF.

A few counts support this clone. This CDR3 reads CASSQDLGNTIYF. The CDR3 nucleotides are TGTGCCAGCAGCCAAGACCTTGGAAACACCATATATTTT. The chain links TRBV2 to TRBJ1-3; D remains unclear. Germline assignment: CDR1 SNHLY and CDR2 FYNNEI. CDR3 size: 13 residues. V lost 6 bases and J lost 3, with 9 bases in between.

The sample holds one count of this clone. This chain uses TRBV6-1 with TRBJ1-2; D is ambiguous. V was clipped by 6 bases and J by 2 bases, with 7 bases between them. Germline CDR1 and CDR2: MNHNS and SASEGT. This CDR3 has 12 amino acids. The CDR3 DNA reads as TGTGCCAGCAGCCATAGAAACTATGGCTACACCTTC. This gives the protein CASSHRNYGYTF.

CDR3 amino acids: CASSQDPGLAGGVNEQFF. CDR3 bases: TGTGCCAGCAGCCAAGATCCAGGACTAGCGGGAGGTGTCAATGAGCAGTTCTTC. The rearrangement joins TRBV4-2 to TRBJ2-1; 14 bases match TRBD2. Trimming at V came to 0 bases and at J to 6 bases, leaving 7 bases not matched to a gene. The CDR3 has 18 amino acids. CDR1 LGHNA and CDR2 YNFKEQ come from the germline V gene.